Listed here are 20 T cell receptor beta chains from one sample, sequenced in a study of blood T cell repertoires in COVID-19. TCRdb's copy holds only in-frame clones and misses some; the assay was immunoSEQ multiplex PCR. The table records around 100,000 clones, over 70% of them present only once. The specimen was peripheral blood. These receptors all stem from a human donor in a cohort sampled during active or convalescent COVID-19.

This clone has just one count. V gene TRBV7-2 combines with J gene TRBJ2-3; 7 bases match TRBD2. CDR3 length: 14 amino acids. Germline loops: CDR1 SGHTA, CDR2 FQGNSA. Unmatched junction bases numbered 4, after V lost 5 bases and J lost 2 bases. For the CDR3, the DNA is TGTGCCAGCAGCGCACGGGGGGACACAGATACGCAGTATTTT. Amino acid sequence: CASSARGDTDTQYF.

The chain combines TRBV2 with TRBJ2-7; possibly TRBD1 for D (5 bases). CDR3 length: 15 amino acids. CDR1 SNHLY and CDR2 FYNNEI come from the germline V gene. The V and J ends lost 7 bases and 0 bases respectively, with 16 bases between them. CDR3 amino acids: CASNRGTFFSYEQYF. The DNA for the CDR3 is TGTGCCAGCAATAGGGGAACATTTTTCTCCTACGAGCAGTACTTC. Full variable domain (missing parts from reference TRBV2 and TRBJ2-7): EPEVTQTPSHQVTQMGQEVILRCVPISNHLYFYWYRQILGQKVEFLVSFYNNEISEKSEIFDDQFSVERPDGSNFTLKIRSTKLEDSAMYFCASNRGTFFSYEQYFGPGTRLTVT.

The V gene is TRBV5-1, the J gene TRBJ2-1; D gene ambiguous. The length of the CDR3 is 13 residues. Trimming removed 0 bases at V and 7 bases at J, with 8 bases between. Germline CDR1 is SGHRS and CDR2 is YFSETQ. Written as DNA, the CDR3 is TGCGCCAGCAGCTTGGCGGTGAGGAATGAGCAGTTCTTC. Its protein product is CASSLAVRNEQFF.

The CDR3 sequence is CASTPRQGLNTEAFF. In DNA form, the CDR3 reads TGTGCCAGCACCCCAAGACAGGGGTTGAACACTGAAGCTTTCTTT. V gene TRBV5-4 combines with J gene TRBJ1-1; 8 positions agree with TRBD1. CDR3 length: 15 residues. With 6 bases clipped from V and 0 bases from J, the junction kept 7 bases outside the gene matches. CDR1 is SGHNT, CDR2 YYREEE, per germline (reference sequence).

The V gene is TRBV6-5, the J gene TRBJ2-7; TRBD2 is a possible D gene (6 bases). The V end was cut by 8 bases, the J end by 1 base, with 15 bases between. This CDR3 is 14 amino acids long. Germline CDR1 reads MNHEY; CDR2 reads SVGAGI. CDR3 amino acids: CASFALADSYEQYF. In DNA form, the CDR3 reads TGTGCCAGCTTTGCATTAGCGGATTCCTACGAGCAGTACTTC.

This clone was counted only a few times. Other DNA sequences in this sample translate to the same CDR3. This rearrangement joins TRBV5-1 to TRBJ2-7; TRBD1 matches at 9 bases. From germline, CDR1 is SGHRS and CDR2 YFSETQ. V was clipped by 1 base and J by 2 bases; unmatched bases: 4. The CDR3 totals 15 residues. The chain's CDR3 is CASSLSGTGTYEQYF. For the CDR3, the DNA is TGCGCCAGCAGCTTGTCCGGGACAGGGACCTACGAGCAGTACTTC.

The chain has TRBV7-2 and TRBJ2-2, with TRBD1 matching 7 bases. The CDR3 is 16 amino acids. The ends lost 2 bases at V and 0 bases at J; junction bases unmatched: 3. The germline V gene has CDR1 SGHTA and CDR2 FQGNSA. The CDR3 reads CASSLKRGPNTGELFF. The CDR3 DNA reads as TGTGCCAGCAGCTTAAAGAGGGGGCCGAACACCGGGGAGCTGTTTTTT. Full variable domain (remainder filled in from reference TRBV7-2 and TRBJ2-2): GAGVSQSPSNKVTEKGKDVELRCDPISGHTALYWYRQSLGQGLEFLIYFQGNSAPDKSGLPSDRFSAERTGGSVSTLTIQRTQQEDSAVYLCASSLKRGPNTGELFFGEGSRLTVL.

This sequence joins TRBV7-2 and TRBJ1-1; TRBD1 matches at 7 bases. The CDR3 loop spans 13 amino acids. The germline V gene encodes CDR1 SGHTA and CDR2 FQGNSA. Trimming removed 5 bases from V and 8 bases from J; junction bases left unmatched: 8. In DNA, the CDR3 is TGTGCCAGCAGCCTAGGGGGGACAGCCGAAGCTTTCTTT. The encoded protein is CASSLGGTAEAFF.

The CDR3 nucleotides are TGTGCCAGTAGTACGCCTACCAAAGGGAGCGGGGGGGGCCGGTTCTTC. This sequence encodes CASSTPTKGSGGGRFF. This chain links TRBV19 with TRBJ2-1; 10 bases line up with TRBD2. The CDR3 consists of 16 residues. CDR1 and CDR2 from the germline V gene are LNHDA and SQIVND (reference sequence). J gave up 15 bases and V 4 bases, and 18 bases lay outside the gene matches.

This rearrangement joins TRBV6-2 or TRBV6-3 to TRBJ2-1, with D perhaps matching TRBD1 (5 bases). This CDR3 has 11 amino acids. In germline, CDR1 is MNHEY, CDR2 SVGEGT. Trimming stripped 6 bases from V and 9 bases from J, with 9 bases between. This chain's CDR3 is CASSLTGEQFF. Written as DNA, the CDR3 is TGTGCCAGCAGCCTCACAGGTGAGCAGTTCTTC.

The chain is built from TRBV18 and TRBJ2-5, with a weak D call TRBD1 (5 bases). CDR3 size: 13 residues. Germline CDR1 is KGHSH and CDR2 is LQKENI. Trimming stripped 6 bases from V and 5 bases from J, with 13 bases between. The CDR3 sequence is CASSPEGAETQYF. In nucleotides, the CDR3 is TGTGCCAGCTCGCCGGAAGGGGCCGAGACCCAGTACTTC.

The V gene is TRBV28, the J gene TRBJ2-7, with TRBD2 identical over 12 bases. The J segment lost 4 bases and the V segment lost 6 bases, leaving 4 bases of the junction unmatched. Germline values: CDR1 MDHEN, CDR2 SYDVKM. The CDR3 covers 14 residues. The CDR3, as DNA: TGTGCCAGCAGACTAGCGGGGGGTACTTACGAGCAGTACTTC. It is translated as CASRLAGGTYEQYF.

CDR3: CASRKGTGPTDTQYF. The CDR3 DNA follows: TGTGCCAGTAGGAAAGGGACAGGACCCACAGATACGCAGTATTTT. The chain carries TRBV19 and TRBJ2-3; 8 nucleotides line up with TRBD1. V shed 6 bases and J 2 bases; nucleotides not matched to a gene: 7. The CDR3 is 15 amino acids. Germline-derived CDR1 and CDR2 are LNHDA and SQIVND (reference sequence). The full variable domain, with the rest looked up from reference TRBV19 and TRBJ2-3, is DGGITQSPKYLFRKEGQNVTLSCEQNLNHDAMYWYRQDPGQGLRLIYYSQIVNDFQKGDIAEGYSVSREKKESFPLTVTSAQKNPTAFYLCASRKGTGPTDTQYFGPGTRLTVL.

The J gene is TRBJ2-7, the V gene TRBV7-9; 10 nucleotides agree with TRBD2. V lost 1 base and J lost 3; bases outside the gene matches: 6. The CDR3 is 16 residues long. The germline CDR1 and CDR2 sequences are SEHNR and FQNEAQ (reference sequence). The CDR3 loop is CASSLEVAGGNYEQYF. For the CDR3, the DNA is TGTGCCAGCAGCTTAGAGGTAGCGGGGGGAAACTACGAGCAGTACTTC.

The V and J genes are TRBV7-9 and TRBJ1-2; a possible D gene is TRBD1 (6 bases). CDR1 and CDR2 from the germline V gene are SEHNR and FQNEAQ (reference sequence). The CDR3 has 12 amino acids. Trimming cost V 3 bases and J 7 bases, with 9 bases left between them. The CDR3 spells CASSFTGTGYTF. Here the CDR3 DNA reads TGTGCCAGCAGCTTCACAGGGACTGGCTACACCTTC.

This chain links TRBV9 with TRBJ2-1, with 7 bases aligning to TRBD2. The V gene end was trimmed by 7 bases and the J gene end by 2 bases; junction bases not matched to a gene: 6. The CDR3 totals 14 residues. Germline lookup yields CDR1 SGDLS and CDR2 YYNGEE. Here the CDR3 reads CASARAGAYNEQFF. The CDR3 region has the DNA TGTGCCAGCGCCAGGGCGGGGGCCTACAATGAGCAGTTCTTC.

The V gene is TRBV29-1, the J gene TRBJ1-1; D is unclear. Trimming cost V 4 bases and J 1 base, with 10 bases left between them. Germline lookup yields CDR1 SQVTM and CDR2 ANQGSEA. CDR3 length equals 13 residues. CDR3 region: CSVGAATNTEAFF. In DNA, the CDR3 is TGCAGCGTTGGGGCAGCAACGAACACTGAAGCTTTCTTT.

This chain connects TRBV7-8 to TRBJ1-6; 7 positions agree with TRBD1. The germline CDR1 and CDR2 sequences are SGHVS and FQNEAQ. The V gene end was trimmed by 5 bases and the J gene end by 6 bases; junction bases not matched to a gene: 4. This CDR3 spans 14 amino acids. The CDR3 nucleotides read TGTGCCAGCAGCCCCGGGACAGCTAATTCACCCCTCCACTTT. Translation: CASSPGTANSPLHF.

V usage is TRBV12-5 and J usage is TRBJ2-5; TRBD2 matches at 10 bases. This CDR3 comprises 15 residues. J lost 2 bases, V lost 6 bases, and 6 bases had no gene match. Germline V CDR1 and CDR2: LGHNT, FRNRAP. The CDR3 spells CASGSSGGGQETQYF. The CDR3 nucleotides are TGTGCTAGTGGCTCTAGCGGGGGAGGGCAAGAGACCCAGTACTTC.

This clone has a single count. V is TRBV13 and J is TRBJ2-3; 7 positions agree with TRBD2. This CDR3 comprises 12 residues. CDR1 is PRHDT and CDR2 is FYEKMQ in the germline V gene (reference sequence). The ends lost 4 bases at V and 7 bases at J; junction bases unmatched: 2. This CDR3 is CASSSREHTQYF. CDR3 nucleotides: TGTGCCAGCAGCTCGCGGGAGCATACGCAGTATTTT.